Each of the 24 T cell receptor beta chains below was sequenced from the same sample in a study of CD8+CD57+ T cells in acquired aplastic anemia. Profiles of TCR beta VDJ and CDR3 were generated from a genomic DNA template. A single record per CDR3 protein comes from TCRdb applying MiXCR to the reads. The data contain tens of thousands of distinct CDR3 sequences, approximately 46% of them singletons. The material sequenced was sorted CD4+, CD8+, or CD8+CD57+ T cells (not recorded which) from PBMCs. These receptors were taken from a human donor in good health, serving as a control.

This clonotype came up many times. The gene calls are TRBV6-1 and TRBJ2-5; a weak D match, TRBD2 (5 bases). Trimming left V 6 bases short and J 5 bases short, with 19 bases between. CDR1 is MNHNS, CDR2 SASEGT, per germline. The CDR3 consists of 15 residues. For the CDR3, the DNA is TGTGCCAGCAGCTTTGACGGGGATCTGCGGGAGACCCAGTACTTC. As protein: CASSFDGDLRETQYF.

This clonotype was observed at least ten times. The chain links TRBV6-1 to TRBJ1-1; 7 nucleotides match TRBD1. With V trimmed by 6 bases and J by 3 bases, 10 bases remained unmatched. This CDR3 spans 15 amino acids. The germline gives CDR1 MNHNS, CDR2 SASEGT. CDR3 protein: CASRHIDREDTEAFF. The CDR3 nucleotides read TGTGCCAGCAGACACATTGACAGGGAAGACACTGAAGCTTTCTTT.

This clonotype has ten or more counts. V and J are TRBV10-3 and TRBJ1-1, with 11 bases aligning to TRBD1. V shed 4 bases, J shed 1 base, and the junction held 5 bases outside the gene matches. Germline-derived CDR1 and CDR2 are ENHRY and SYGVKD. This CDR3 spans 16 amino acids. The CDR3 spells CAISGGTGGPNTEAFF. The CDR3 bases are TGTGCCATCAGTGGGGGGACAGGGGGACCGAACACTGAAGCTTTCTTT.

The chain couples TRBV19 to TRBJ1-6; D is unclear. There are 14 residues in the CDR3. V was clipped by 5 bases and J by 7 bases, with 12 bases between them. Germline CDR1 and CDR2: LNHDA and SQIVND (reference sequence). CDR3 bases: TGTGCCAGTAGTTTCGCGGGGAGGAATTCACCCCTCCACTTT. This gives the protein CASSFAGRNSPLHF.

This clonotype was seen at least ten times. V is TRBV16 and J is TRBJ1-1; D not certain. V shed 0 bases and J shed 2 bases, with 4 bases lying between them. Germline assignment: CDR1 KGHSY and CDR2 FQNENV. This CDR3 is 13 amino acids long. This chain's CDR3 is CASSQSPNTEAFF. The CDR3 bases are TGTGCCAGCAGCCAATCCCCTAACACTGAAGCTTTCTTT.

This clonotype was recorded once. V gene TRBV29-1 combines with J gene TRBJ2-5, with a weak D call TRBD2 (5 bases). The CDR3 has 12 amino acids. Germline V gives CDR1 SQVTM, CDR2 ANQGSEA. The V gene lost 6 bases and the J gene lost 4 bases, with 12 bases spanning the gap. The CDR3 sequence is CSVTEVGETQYF. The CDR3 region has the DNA TGCAGCGTCACGGAGGTCGGAGAGACCCAGTACTTC. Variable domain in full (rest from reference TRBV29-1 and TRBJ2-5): SAVISQKPSRDICQRGTSLTIQCQVDSQVTMMFWYRQQPGQSLTLIATANQGSEATYESGFVIDKFPISRPNLTFSTLTVSNMSPEDSSIYLCSVTEVGETQYFGPGTRLLVL.

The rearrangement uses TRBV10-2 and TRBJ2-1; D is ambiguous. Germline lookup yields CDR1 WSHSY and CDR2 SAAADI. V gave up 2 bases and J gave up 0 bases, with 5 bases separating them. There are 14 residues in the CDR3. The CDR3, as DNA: TGCGCCAGCAGTGAGACGAGCTCCTACAATGAGCAGTTCTTC. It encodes CASSETSSYNEQFF.

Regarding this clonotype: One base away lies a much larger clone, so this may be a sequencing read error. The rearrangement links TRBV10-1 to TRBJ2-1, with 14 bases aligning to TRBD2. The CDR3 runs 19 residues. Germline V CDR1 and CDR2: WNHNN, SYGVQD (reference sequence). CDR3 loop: CTSSESLTGLAGVFHEQFF. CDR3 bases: TGCACCAGCAGTGAGTCCCTCACGGGACTAGCGGGAGTCTTCCATGAGCAGTTCTTC.

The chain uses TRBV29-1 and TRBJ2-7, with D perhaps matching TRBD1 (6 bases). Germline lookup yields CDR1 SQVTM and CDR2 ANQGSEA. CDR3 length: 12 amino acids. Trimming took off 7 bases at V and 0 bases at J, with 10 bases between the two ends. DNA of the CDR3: TGCAGCGCCAGGACAGTCTCCTACGAGCAGTACTTC. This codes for CSARTVSYEQYF.

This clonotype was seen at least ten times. The CDR3 is CASSKGTDRTDTQYF. CDR3 coding DNA: TGTGCCAGCAGCAAAGGGACAGATAGAACAGATACGCAGTATTTT. This sequence joins TRBV7-9 and TRBJ2-3; 7 bases align to TRBD1. This CDR3 region has 15 residues. Germline CDR1 is SEHNR and CDR2 is FQNEAQ (reference sequence). The ends lost 5 bases at V and 3 bases at J; junction bases unmatched: 8.

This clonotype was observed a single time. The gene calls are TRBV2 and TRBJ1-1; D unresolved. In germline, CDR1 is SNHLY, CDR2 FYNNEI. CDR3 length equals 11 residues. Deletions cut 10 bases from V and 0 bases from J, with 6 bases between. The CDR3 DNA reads TGTGCCACAATACTGAACACTGAAGCTTTCTTT. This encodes CATILNTEAFF.

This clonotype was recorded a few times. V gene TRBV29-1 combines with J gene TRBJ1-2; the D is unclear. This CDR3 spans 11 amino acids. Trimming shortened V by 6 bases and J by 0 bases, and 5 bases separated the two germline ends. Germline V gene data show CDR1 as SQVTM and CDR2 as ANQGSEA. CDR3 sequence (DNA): TGCAGCGTAATAACTAACTATGGCTACACCTTC. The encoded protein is CSVITNYGYTF.

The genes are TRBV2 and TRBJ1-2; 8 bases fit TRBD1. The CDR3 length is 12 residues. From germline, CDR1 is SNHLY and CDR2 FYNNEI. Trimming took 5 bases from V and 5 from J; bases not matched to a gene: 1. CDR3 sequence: CASSRDRYGYTF. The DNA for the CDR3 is TGTGCCAGCAGTCGGGACAGGTATGGCTACACCTTC.

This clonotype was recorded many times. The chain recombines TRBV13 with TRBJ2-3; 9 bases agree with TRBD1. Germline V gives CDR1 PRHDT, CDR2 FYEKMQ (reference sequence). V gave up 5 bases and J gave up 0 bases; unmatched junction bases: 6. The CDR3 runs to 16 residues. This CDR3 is CASSTQGAGSTDTQYF. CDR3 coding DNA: TGTGCCAGCAGCACACAGGGGGCAGGGAGCACAGATACGCAGTATTTT.

The CDR3 DNA reads as TGTGCCAGCAGCTCGCCTAGATTAGATACGCAGTATTTT. This gives the protein CASSSPRLDTQYF. The chain carries TRBV5-8 and TRBJ2-3; D is uncertain. Trimming removed 3 bases from V and 5 bases from J, with 10 bases in between. The CDR3 extends over 13 amino acids. Germline V gives CDR1 SGHTS, CDR2 YDEGEE.

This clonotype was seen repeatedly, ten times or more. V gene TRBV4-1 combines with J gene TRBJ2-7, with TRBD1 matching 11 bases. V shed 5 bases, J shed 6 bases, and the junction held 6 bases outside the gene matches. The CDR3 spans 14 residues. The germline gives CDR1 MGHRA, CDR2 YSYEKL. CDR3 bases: TGCGCCAGCAGCAGGACAGGGGGCGTTGGCGAGCAGTACTTC. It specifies CASSRTGGVGEQYF.

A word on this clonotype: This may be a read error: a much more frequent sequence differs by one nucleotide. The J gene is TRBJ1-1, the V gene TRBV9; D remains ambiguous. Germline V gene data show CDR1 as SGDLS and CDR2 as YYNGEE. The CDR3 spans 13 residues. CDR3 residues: CAGSVGENTEAFF. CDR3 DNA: TGTGCCGGCAGCGTTGGGGAAAACACTGAAGCTTTCTTT. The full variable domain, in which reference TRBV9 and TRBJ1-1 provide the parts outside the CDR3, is DSGVTQTPKHLITATGQRVTLRCSPRSGDLSVYWYQQSLDQGLQFLIQYYNGEERAKGNILERFSAQQFPDLHSELNLSSLELGDSALYFCAGSVGENTEAFFGQGTRLTVV.

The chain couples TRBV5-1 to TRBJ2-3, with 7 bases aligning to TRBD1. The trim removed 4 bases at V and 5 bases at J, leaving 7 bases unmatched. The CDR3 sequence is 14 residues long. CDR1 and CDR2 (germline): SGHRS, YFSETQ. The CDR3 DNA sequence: TGCGCCAGCAGCCTTACAGGGGCCGTAGATACGCAGTATTTT. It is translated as CASSLTGAVDTQYF.

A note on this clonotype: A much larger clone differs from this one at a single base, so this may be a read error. The CDR3 DNA reads TGTGCCAGCAGCTCGGGACTAGCTGTAAATGAGCGGTTCTTC. This codes for CASSSGLAVNERFF. The genes are TRBV11-3 and TRBJ2-1, with 9 bases that match TRBD2. The CDR3 is made up of 14 amino acids. CDR1 SGHNT and CDR2 YENEEA come from the germline V gene.

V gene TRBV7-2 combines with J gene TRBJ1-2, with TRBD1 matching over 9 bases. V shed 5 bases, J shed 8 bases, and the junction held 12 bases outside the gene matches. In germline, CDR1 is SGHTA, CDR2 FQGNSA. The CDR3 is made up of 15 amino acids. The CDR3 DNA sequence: TGTGCCAGCAGCCCACCGGGACAGGGATCGGGCGGCTACACCTTC. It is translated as CASSPPGQGSGGYTF.

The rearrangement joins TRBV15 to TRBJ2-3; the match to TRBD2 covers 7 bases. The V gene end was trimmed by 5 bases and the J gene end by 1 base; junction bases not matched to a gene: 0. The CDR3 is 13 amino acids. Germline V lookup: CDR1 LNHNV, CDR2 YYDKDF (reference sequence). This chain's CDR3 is CATSGGGTDTQYF. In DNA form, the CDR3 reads TGTGCCACCAGCGGGGGGGGCACAGATACGCAGTATTTT.

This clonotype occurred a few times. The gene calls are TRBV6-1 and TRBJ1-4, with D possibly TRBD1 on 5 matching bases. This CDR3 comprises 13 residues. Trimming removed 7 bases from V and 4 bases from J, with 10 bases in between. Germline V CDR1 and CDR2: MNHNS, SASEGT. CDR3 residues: CASIRQHNEKLFF. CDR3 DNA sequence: TGTGCCAGCATTCGACAGCATAATGAAAAACTGTTTTTT.

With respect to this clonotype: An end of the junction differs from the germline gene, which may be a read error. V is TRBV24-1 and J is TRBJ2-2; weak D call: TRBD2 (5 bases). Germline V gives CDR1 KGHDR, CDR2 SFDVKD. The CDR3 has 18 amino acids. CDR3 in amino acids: CATSDLRVRGPNTGELFF. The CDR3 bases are TGTGCCACCAGTGATTTGCGTGTTAGAGGACCGAACACCGGGGAGCTGTTTTTC.

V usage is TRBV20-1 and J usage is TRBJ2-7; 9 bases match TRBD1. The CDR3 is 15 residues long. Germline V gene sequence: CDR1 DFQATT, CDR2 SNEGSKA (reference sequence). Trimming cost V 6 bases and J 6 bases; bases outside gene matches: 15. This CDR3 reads CSAQPPRDREFEQYF. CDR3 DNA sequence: TGCAGTGCACAACCCCCCAGGGACAGGGAGTTCGAGCAGTACTTC.